The T cell receptor beta chain under discussion was sequenced for a study of molecular identifiers for immune sequencing clone quantification. CD8+CD4-CCR7+CD45RA+ cells were sorted as naive CD8 T cells. Methods described previously were used for bulk TCR libraries, and listed TCR primers were applied. TCRdb used MiXCR to reprocess the PCR reads, holding one entry per CDR3 protein. The sample records 300,000 to 400,000 distinct CDR3 sequences, roughly a quarter being singletons. This clonotype turned up a few times. Its antigen is not identified. Whole-study findings and limits: Over 98% of effector molecules, yet under 1% of naive-cell molecules, were held by clones above 20 RNA copies. Amid one million naive cells, spiked Jurkat TCR RNA from one cell was reportedly still detectable.

CDR1 GTSNPN and CDR2 SVGIG come from the germline V gene (reference sequence). V shed 0 bases and J shed 5 bases, with 4 bases lying between them. This CDR3 has 11 amino acids. Source material: naive CD8+ T cells from blood, with Jurkat cell RNA spiked in. The subset: FACS-sorted CD8+CD4-CCR7+CD45RA+ naive T cells. The J gene is TRBJ1-2, the V gene TRBV30, with D unresolved. The receptor comes from a human donor in good health. Some libraries in this study had Jurkat cell RNA spiked in. Here the CDR3 DNA reads TGTGCCTGGAGTGTAGATTATGGCTACACCTTC. This encodes CAWSVDYGYTF.